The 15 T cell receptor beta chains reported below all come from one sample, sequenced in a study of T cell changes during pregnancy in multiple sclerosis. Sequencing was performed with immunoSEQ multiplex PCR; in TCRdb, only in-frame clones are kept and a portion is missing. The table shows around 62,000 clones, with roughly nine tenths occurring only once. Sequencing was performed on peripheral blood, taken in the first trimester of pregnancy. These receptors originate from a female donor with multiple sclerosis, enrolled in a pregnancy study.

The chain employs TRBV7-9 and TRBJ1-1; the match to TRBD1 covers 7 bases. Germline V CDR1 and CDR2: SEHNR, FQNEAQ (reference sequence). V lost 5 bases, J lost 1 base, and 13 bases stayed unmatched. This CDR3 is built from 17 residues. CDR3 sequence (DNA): TGTGCCAGCAGCCCACGGAGAAGGGGGCTAGGGAACACTGAAGCTTTCTTT. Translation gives CASSPRRRGLGNTEAFF. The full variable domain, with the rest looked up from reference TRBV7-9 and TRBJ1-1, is DTGVSQNPRHKITKRGQNVTFRCDPISEHNRLYWYRQTLGQGPEFLTYFQNEAQLEKSRLLSDRFSAERPKGSFSTLEIQRTEQGDSAMYLCASSPRRRGLGNTEAFFGQGTRLTVV.

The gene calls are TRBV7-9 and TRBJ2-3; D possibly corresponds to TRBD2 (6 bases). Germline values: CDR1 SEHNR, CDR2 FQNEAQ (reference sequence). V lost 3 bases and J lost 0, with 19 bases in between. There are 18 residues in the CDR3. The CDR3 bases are TGTGCCAGCAGCTTCCGACCCTTAAGACTAGTCAGCACAGATACGCAGTATTTT. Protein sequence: CASSFRPLRLVSTDTQYF.

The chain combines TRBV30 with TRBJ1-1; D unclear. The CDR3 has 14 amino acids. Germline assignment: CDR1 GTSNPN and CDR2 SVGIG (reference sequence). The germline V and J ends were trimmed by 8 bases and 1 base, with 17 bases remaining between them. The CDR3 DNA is TGTGCCAGCCCAGGAAACCGGCGGAACACTGAAGCTTTCTTT. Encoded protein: CASPGNRRNTEAFF.

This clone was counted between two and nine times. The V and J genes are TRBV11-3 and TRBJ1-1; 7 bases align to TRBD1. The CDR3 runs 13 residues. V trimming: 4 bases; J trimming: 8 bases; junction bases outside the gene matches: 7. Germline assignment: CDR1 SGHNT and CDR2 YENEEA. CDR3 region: CASSYTQDREAFF. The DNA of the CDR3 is TGTGCCAGCAGCTATACCCAGGACAGGGAAGCTTTCTTT.

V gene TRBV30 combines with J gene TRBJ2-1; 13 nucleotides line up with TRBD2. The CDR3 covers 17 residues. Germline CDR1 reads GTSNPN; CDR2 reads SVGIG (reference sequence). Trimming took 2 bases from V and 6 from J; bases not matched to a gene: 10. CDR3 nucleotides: TGTGCCTGGAGTCTGCTAAGGACTAGCGGGGGACCCAATGAGCAGTTCTTC. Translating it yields CAWSLLRTSGGPNEQFF.

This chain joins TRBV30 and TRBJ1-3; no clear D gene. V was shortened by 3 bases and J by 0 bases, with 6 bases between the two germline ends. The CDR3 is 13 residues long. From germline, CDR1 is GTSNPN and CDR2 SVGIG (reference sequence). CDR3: CAWSLFSGNTIYF. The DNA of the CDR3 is TGTGCCTGGAGCTTGTTCTCTGGAAACACCATATATTTT. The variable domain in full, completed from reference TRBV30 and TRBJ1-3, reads SQTIHQWPATLVQPVGSPLSLECTVEGTSNPNLYWYRQAAGRGLQLLFYSVGIGQISSEVPQNLSASRPQDRQFILSSKKLLLSDSGFYLCAWSLFSGNTIYFGEGSWLTVV.

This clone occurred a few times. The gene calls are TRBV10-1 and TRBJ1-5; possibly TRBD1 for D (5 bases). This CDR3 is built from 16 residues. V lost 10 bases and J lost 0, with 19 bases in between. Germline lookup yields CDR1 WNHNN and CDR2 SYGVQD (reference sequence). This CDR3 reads CATLWGGSYSNQPQHF. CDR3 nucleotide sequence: TGCGCCACCCTATGGGGGGGATCTTATAGCAATCAGCCCCAGCATTTT.

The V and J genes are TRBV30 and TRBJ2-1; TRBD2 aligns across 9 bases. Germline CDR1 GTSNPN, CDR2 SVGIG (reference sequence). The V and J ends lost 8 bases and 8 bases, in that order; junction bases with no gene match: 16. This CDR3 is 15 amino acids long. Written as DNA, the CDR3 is TGTGCCGGGGGCTTACCCCTAGCGGGGAAAGATGAGCAGTTCTTC. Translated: CAGGLPLAGKDEQFF.

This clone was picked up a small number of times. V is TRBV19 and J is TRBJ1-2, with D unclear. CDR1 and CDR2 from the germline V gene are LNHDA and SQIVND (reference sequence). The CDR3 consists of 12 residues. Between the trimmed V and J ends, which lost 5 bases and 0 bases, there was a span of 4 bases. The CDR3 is CASSRSNYGYTF. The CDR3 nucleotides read TGTGCCAGTAGTCGTTCTAACTATGGCTACACCTTC.

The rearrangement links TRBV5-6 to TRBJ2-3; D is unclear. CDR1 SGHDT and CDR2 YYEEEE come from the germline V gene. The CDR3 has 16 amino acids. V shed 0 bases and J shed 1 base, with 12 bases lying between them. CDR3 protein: CASSLGAGSGTDTQYF. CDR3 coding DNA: TGTGCCAGCAGCTTGGGGGCAGGTTCCGGCACAGATACGCAGTATTTT.

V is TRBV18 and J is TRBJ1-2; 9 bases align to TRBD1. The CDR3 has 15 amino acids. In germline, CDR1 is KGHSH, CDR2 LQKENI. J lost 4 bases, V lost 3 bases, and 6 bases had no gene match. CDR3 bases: TGTGCCAGCTCACCCCGGGACAGGGACATCTATGGCTACACCTTC. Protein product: CASSPRDRDIYGYTF.

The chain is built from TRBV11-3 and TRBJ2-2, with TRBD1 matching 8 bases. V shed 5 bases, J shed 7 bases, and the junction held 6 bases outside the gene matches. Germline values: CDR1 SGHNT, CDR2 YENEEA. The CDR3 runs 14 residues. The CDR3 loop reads CASSPRGQNGELFF. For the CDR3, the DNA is TGTGCCAGCAGCCCCAGGGGGCAGAACGGGGAGCTGTTTTTT.

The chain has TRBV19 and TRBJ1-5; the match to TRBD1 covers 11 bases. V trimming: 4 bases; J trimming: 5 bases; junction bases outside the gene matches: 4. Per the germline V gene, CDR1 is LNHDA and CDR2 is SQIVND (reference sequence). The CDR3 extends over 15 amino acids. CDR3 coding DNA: TGTGCCAGTAGTAGGGGGACAGGGGGTTATCAGCCCCAGCATTTT. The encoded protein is CASSRGTGGYQPQHF.

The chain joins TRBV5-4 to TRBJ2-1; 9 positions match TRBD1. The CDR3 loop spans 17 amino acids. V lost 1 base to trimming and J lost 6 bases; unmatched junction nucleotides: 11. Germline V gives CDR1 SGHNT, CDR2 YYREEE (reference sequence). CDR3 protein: CASSLTGTGPSSNEQFF. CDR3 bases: TGTGCCAGCAGCTTGACGGGGACAGGGCCATCGAGCAATGAGCAGTTCTTC. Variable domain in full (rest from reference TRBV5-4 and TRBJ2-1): ETGVTQSPTHLIKTRGQQVTLRCSSQSGHNTVSWYQQALGQGPQFIFQYYREEENGRGNFPPRFSGLQFPNYSSELNVNALELDDSALYLCASSLTGTGPSSNEQFFGPGTRLTVL.

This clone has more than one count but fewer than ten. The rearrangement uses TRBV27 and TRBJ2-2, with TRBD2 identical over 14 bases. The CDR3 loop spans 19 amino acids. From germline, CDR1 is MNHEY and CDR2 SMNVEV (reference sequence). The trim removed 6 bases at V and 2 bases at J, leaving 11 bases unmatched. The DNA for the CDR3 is TGTGCCAGCAGACAGCCGGGACTAGCGGGGGCAGAAAACACCGGGGAGCTGTTTTTT. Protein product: CASRQPGLAGAENTGELFF.